The 17 T cell receptor beta chains below all came from one sample that was sequenced in a study of T cells in Graves' hyperthyroidism and ophthalmopathy (dated by TCRdb to 2018 to 2020). Library prep was done by multiplex PCR. Reads for this sample came from an Illumina HiSeq 2000. Amplification of TCR beta CDR3 regions was carried out from RNA transcripts. The first round of RT-PCR for the TCR CDR3 was performed with the HTBI primer set and the Qiagen OneStep RT-PCR kit. TCRdb reran the public reads through fastp at Q25 and MiXCR, keeping productive beta chains. Identical CDR3 protein sequences are pooled into one entry, listed with their most common genes and DNA. This sample comprises 550,000 to 800,000 distinct CDR3 sequences, 17% of them detected only once. 15% of the sample is taken by the ten largest. The sequenced sample consisted of blood. These receptors were obtained from a man aged 50-59 years with Graves' hyperthyroidism.

This sequence joins TRBV25-1 and TRBJ1-5; 8 bases align to TRBD1. Germline trimming cut 4 bases from V and 5 bases from J; bases unmatched to any gene: 7. Germline CDR1 reads MGHDK; CDR2 reads SYGVNS. This CDR3 contains 15 residues. CDR3: CASSAPRGPDQPQHF. CDR3 nucleotides: TGTGCCAGCAGTGCCCCCAGGGGGCCCGATCAGCCCCAGCATTTT.

Worth noting for this clonotype: A much more abundant neighbour one base away suggests this may be a read error. This chain's CDR3 is CTSSPIRRTTGNTIYF. CDR3 DNA: TGTACCAGCAGTCCAATACGTCGGACCACTGGAAACACCATATATTTT. The chain couples TRBV12-3 or TRBV12-4 to TRBJ1-3; D is unclear. This CDR3 has 16 amino acids.

This rearrangement joins TRBV15 to TRBJ1-1, with 7 nucleotides matching TRBD1. V was pared by 6 bases and J by 2 bases, with 6 bases of the junction left unmatched. This CDR3 has 14 residues. Germline CDR1 reads LNHNV; CDR2 reads YYDKDF (reference sequence). The CDR3 spells CATRPDRDNTEAFF. Written as DNA, the CDR3 is TGTGCCACCAGACCCGACAGGGATAACACTGAAGCTTTCTTT.

The chain uses TRBV20-1 and TRBJ2-7, with TRBD1 identical over 8 bases. Trimming cost V 7 bases and J 4 bases; bases outside gene matches: 9. This CDR3 has 13 amino acids. The germline gives CDR1 DFQATT, CDR2 SNEGSKA (reference sequence). CDR3: CSVNGQGFYEQYF. DNA of the CDR3: TGCAGTGTGAACGGACAGGGATTTTACGAGCAGTACTTC.

The CDR3 protein is CASSFGWTEPQHF. The CDR3 DNA sequence: TGTGCCAGCAGTTTCGGTTGGACGGAGCCCCAGCATTTT. This rearrangement joins TRBV12-3 or TRBV12-4 to TRBJ1-5, with unresolved D. There are 13 residues in the CDR3. Trimming took off 3 bases at V and 8 bases at J, with 11 bases between the two ends.

This clonotype was detected many times. This chain joins TRBV19 and TRBJ2-1; 9 nucleotides line up with TRBD1. The V gene's germline CDR1 is LNHDA and CDR2 SQIVND (reference sequence). Losses at the gene ends were 3 bases for V and 1 base for J; bases not matched to a gene: 1. The CDR3 runs 15 residues. The CDR3 nucleotides read TGTGCCAGTAGTATTGACAGGGGGTCCTACAATGAGCAGTTCTTC. Translation: CASSIDRGSYNEQFF.

In this sample, this clonotype turned up a few times. The rearrangement joins TRBV6-2 or TRBV6-3 to TRBJ1-4; D remains ambiguous. Trimming left V 8 bases short and J 0 bases short, with 10 bases between. The CDR3 has 14 residues. Germline CDR1 and CDR2: MNHEY and SVGEGT. The CDR3: CASDFRPTNEKLFF. The CDR3 nucleotides read TGTGCCAGCGACTTTCGCCCAACTAATGAAAAACTGTTTTTT.

The table lists this clonotype with many counts. This chain links TRBV5-5 with TRBJ2-7; TRBD2 matches 8 bases. After removal of 0 bases from V and 3 bases from J, the junction contained 5 bases not matched to a gene. The germline V gene has CDR1 SGHKS and CDR2 YYEKEE (reference sequence). CDR3 length equals 15 residues. The CDR3 DNA is TGTGCCAGCAGCTTGGAGGCGGGAGGCGGCTACGAGCAGTACTTC. Amino acids: CASSLEAGGGYEQYF.

This clonotype was seen only a few times. V usage is TRBV28 and J usage is TRBJ1-2; D perhaps matches TRBD1 (5 bases). The CDR3 consists of 13 residues. V lost 8 bases and J 8 bases, leaving 18 bases between the germline ends. Per germline, CDR1 MDHEN and CDR2 SYDVKM. DNA of the CDR3: TGTGCCAGCGGGGACCCCTCGGGGTACGGCTACACCTTC. Protein: CASGDPSGYGYTF.

This clonotype was seen many times. This sequence joins TRBV12-3 or TRBV12-4 and TRBJ2-7, with D perhaps assigned TRBD1 or TRBD2 (6 bases each). Trimming left V 5 bases short and J 3 bases short, with 14 bases between. The CDR3 length is 14 residues. The CDR3: CASSKSGASYEQYF. CDR3 nucleotides: TGTGCCAGCAGTAAATCGGGGGCCAGCTACGAGCAGTACTTC.

At least ten counts were recorded for this clonotype. The V call is TRBV6-1, the J call TRBJ2-3; TRBD2 might be the D (6 bases). CDR3 size: 14 residues. CDR1 MNHNS and CDR2 SASEGT come from the germline V gene. V was clipped by 7 bases and J by 3 bases, with 14 bases between them. DNA for the CDR3: TGTGCCAGCAAGCCCGTTGGGAGGACAGATACGCAGTATTTT. It specifies CASKPVGRTDTQYF.

This clonotype has at least ten counts. The chain combines TRBV7-9 with TRBJ2-2, with 9 bases matching TRBD1. This CDR3 comprises 15 residues. Germline V CDR1 and CDR2: SEHNR, FQNEAQ (reference sequence). Trimming at V came to 5 bases and at J to 6 bases, leaving 7 bases not matched to a gene. The CDR3 bases are TGTGCCAGCAGCCCGACAGGGGGAGGGGCCGGGGAGCTGTTTTTT. Amino acids: CASSPTGGGAGELFF.

The sample holds many counts of this clonotype. The chain has TRBV10-3 and TRBJ1-5; 8 bases line up with TRBD1. Germline V CDR1 and CDR2: ENHRY, SYGVKD. There are 15 residues in the CDR3. The J segment lost 6 bases and the V segment lost 10 bases, leaving 14 bases of the junction unmatched. CDR3 coding DNA: TGTGCCACCGGACAGGGTGTGGGGGCGGGTCAGCCCCAGCATTTT. Protein product: CATGQGVGAGQPQHF.

The rearrangement links TRBV7-9 to TRBJ2-7; D ambiguous. Trimming pared 4 bases from V and 3 bases from J, leaving 10 bases between. Germline CDR1 and CDR2: SEHNR and FQNEAQ (reference sequence). CDR3 length: 13 residues. The CDR3 DNA is TGTGCCAGCAGCTCACCGGGCTACTACGAGCAGTACTTC. Translation gives CASSSPGYYEQYF.

The rearrangement joins TRBV12-3 or TRBV12-4 to TRBJ1-2; D is possibly TRBD1 (6 bases). The CDR3 covers 13 residues. V was shortened by 5 bases and J by 4 bases, with 11 bases between the two germline ends. The DNA of the CDR3 is TGTGCCAGCAGTGACACAGGGAGCTATGGCTACACCTTC. It is translated as CASSDTGSYGYTF.

The rearrangement uses TRBV3-1 and TRBJ2-1; D is perhaps TRBD2 (6 bases). Looked up from germline, CDR1 is LGHDT and CDR2 is YNNKEL (reference sequence). V was cut by 6 bases and J by 5 bases, with 23 bases left in between. The CDR3 runs 17 residues. The CDR3, as DNA: TGTGCCAGCAGGAGTAGAACAGCGGGCCGGAAACACAATGAGCAGTTCTTC. Encoded protein: CASRSRTAGRKHNEQFF.

The sample holds many counts of this clonotype. This sequence joins TRBV6-2 or TRBV6-3 and TRBJ2-7; a possible D gene is TRBD2 (6 bases). The CDR3 runs 13 residues. Between the trimmed V and J ends, which lost 7 bases and 2 bases, there was a span of 12 bases. The germline V gene has CDR1 MNHEY and CDR2 SVGEGT. The CDR3 region is CASTRRETYEQYF. CDR3 in DNA: TGTGCCAGCACCCGCCGGGAGACCTACGAGCAGTACTTC.